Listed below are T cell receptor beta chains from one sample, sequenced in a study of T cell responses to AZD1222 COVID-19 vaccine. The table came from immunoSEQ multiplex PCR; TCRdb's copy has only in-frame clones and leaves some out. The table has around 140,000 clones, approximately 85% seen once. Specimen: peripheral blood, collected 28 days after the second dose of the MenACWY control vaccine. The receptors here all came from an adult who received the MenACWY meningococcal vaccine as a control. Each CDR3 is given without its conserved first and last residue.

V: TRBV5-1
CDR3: ASSPGQLRNTEAF

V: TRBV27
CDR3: ASSFGLSSGYT

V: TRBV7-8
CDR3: ASSFTGAAEAF

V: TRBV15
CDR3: ATSRIGSRQGGSPLH

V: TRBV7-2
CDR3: ASSLGPVGEQY

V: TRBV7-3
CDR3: ASSPEGSFEQF

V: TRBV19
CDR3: ASSIVFQPTNEKLF

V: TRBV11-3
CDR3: ASSSDRGSGNTIY

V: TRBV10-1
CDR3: ASSELGIGPDTEAF

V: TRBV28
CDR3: ASSPGQSGNTIY

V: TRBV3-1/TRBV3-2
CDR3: ASSPTSFRDPLGGSEKLF

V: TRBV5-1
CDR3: ASSPWPGGNQPQH

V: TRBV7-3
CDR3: ASSQDGTHYNEQF

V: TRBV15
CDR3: ATSRGFSGGKVANYGYT

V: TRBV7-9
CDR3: ASCGAGPDEQF

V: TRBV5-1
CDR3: ASSSGTGGREKLF

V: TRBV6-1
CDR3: ASSEGARTGELF

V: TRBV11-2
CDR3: ASSSDGLSTDTQY

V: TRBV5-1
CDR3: ASSLGRGGRTETQY

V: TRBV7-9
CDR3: ASSFRRGPGRSDTQY

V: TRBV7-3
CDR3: ASSYDTYTEAF

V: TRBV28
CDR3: ATYTREKLF

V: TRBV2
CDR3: ASSEEGNVFIQPQH

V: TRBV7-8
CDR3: ASSLVRSGNTIY

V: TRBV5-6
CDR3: ASSRRSGTGSGGQY

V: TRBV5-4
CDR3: ASSYGVNSGANVLT

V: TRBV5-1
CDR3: ASRPAGMHTEAF

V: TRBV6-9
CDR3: ASRGLAGYNEQF

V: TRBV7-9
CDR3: ASSFGQAGAEAF

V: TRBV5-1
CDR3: ASRPGTKETQY

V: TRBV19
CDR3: ASSIVGGSESPLH

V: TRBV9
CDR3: ASSPRSSGRGTGELF

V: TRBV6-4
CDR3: ASSPGPDTGELF

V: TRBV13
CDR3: ASSRGQAISTSSGELF

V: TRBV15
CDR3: ATSRDSIGVGRGRGYYGYT

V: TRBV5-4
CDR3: ASSSMTESSYEQY

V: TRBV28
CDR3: ASSLPGLSQPQH

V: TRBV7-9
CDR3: ASGQGAFQPQH

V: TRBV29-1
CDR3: STGLASTDTQY

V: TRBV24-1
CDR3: ATSDPRQGSNEQF

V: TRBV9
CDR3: ASSPWDLAHEQF

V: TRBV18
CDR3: ASSPTGTLEQY

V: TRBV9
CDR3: ASSVAPDSRYEQY